These 5 T cell receptor beta chains were all obtained from the same sample, sequenced in a study of cytomegalovirus exposure and HLA in healthy donors. PCR used 60 Vbeta primers and 13 Jbeta primers. Libraries were prepared by immunoSEQ multiplex PCR; TCRdb keeps only in-frame clonotypes and omits some of them. The top ten clones hold approximately 7% of a sample with 80,000 or so clones, about 68% of them seen once. Sequenced material: PBMCs. Receptors originate from a woman between 45 and 65 years old in good health and CMV-seropositive.

The CDR3 protein is CASSYGTSGGSTGELFF. The CDR3 region has the DNA TGCGCCAGCAGCTATGGGACTAGCGGGGGATCTACCGGGGAGCTGTTTTTT. The chain has TRBV5-1 and TRBJ2-2, with TRBD2 matching over 14 bases. The junction had 6 bases not matched to a gene; V was cut back by 3 bases and J by 5 bases. This CDR3 is 17 amino acids long. CDR1 is SGHRS and CDR2 is YFSETQ in the germline V gene.

The chain is built from TRBV6-1 and TRBJ1-4; D call uncertain. This CDR3 is 15 amino acids long. V lost 10 bases to trimming and J lost 0 bases, with 15 bases between them. The germline V gene has CDR1 MNHNS and CDR2 SASEGT. The CDR3 DNA reads as TGTGCCATCGCGTCGGGATCAGCAACTAATGAAAAACTGTTTTTT. It codes for CAIASGSATNEKLFF.

The chain carries TRBV19 and TRBJ2-5; 7 bases line up with TRBD1. The length of the CDR3 is 14 residues. V was clipped by 4 bases and J by 6 bases; unmatched bases: 8. CDR1 is LNHDA and CDR2 is SQIVND in the germline V gene (reference sequence). The CDR3 sequence is CASSTRQGGKTQYF. The CDR3 nucleotides read TGTGCCAGTAGTACCCGACAGGGCGGCAAGACCCAGTACTTC.

This clone is a singleton in its sample. V gene TRBV13 combines with J gene TRBJ2-5; 10 bases align to TRBD2. The V segment lost 5 bases and the J segment 4 bases; nucleotides outside the gene matches: 7. The germline gives CDR1 PRHDT, CDR2 FYEKMQ (reference sequence). The CDR3 has 15 amino acids. The CDR3: CASSPRASGGETQYF. The CDR3 region has the DNA TGTGCCAGCAGCCCCAGAGCTAGCGGGGGAGAGACCCAGTACTTC.

The V gene is TRBV9, the J gene TRBJ2-2; 8 nucleotides match TRBD1. The CDR3 covers 15 residues. V dropped 3 bases and J dropped 4; count of bases not matched to a gene: 5. Germline V gene data show CDR1 as SGDLS and CDR2 as YYNGEE. The chain's CDR3 is CASSALGQGTGELFF. As DNA, the CDR3 is TGTGCCAGCAGCGCGCTAGGACAGGGCACCGGGGAGCTGTTTTTT.